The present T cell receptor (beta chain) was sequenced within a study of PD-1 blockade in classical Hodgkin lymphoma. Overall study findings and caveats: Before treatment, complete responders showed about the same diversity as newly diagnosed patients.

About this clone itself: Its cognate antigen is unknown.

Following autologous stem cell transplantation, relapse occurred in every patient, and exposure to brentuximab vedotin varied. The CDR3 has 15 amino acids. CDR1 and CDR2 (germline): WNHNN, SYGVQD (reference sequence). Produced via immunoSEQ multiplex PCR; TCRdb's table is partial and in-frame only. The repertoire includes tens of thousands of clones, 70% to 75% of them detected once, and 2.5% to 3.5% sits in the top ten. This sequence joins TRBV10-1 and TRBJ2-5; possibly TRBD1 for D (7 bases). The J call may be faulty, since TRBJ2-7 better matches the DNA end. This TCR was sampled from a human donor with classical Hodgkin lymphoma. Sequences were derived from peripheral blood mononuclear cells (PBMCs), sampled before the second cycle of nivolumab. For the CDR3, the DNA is TGCGCCAGCAGTGAGTGGAGGGACAGCCCCTACGAGCAGTACTTC. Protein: CASSEWRDSPYEQYF.